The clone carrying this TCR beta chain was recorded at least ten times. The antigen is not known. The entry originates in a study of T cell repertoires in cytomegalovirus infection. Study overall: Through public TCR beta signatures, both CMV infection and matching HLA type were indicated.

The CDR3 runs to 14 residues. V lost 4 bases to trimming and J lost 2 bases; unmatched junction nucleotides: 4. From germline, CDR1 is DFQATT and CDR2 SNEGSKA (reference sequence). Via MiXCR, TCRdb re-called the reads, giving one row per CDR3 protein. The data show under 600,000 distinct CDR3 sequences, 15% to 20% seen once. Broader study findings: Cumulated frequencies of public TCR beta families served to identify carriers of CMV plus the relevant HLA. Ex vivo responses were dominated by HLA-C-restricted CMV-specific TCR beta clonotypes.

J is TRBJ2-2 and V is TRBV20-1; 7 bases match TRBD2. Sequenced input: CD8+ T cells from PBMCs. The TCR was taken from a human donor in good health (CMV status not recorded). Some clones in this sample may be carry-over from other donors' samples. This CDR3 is CSATSGINTGELFF. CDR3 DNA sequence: TGCAGTGCTACCAGCGGGATCAACACCGGGGAGCTGTTTTTT.